The 8 T cell receptor beta chains below all came from one sample that was sequenced in a study of early T cells in non-severe SARS-CoV-2 infection. TCRdb ran MiXCR on the 5' RACE reads and lists one entry per CDR3 protein. The repertoire holds about 64,000 distinct CDR3 sequences, with over 4% as singletons. Sequencing used whole blood. The origin of the receptors is an adult who was a healthcare worker with PCR-confirmed SARS-CoV-2 infection or an uninfected control (not recorded which).

V usage is TRBV7-8 and J usage is TRBJ1-2; 11 nucleotides match TRBD1. CDR3 size: 15 residues. Per germline, CDR1 SGHVS and CDR2 FQNEAQ. V trimming: 1 base; J trimming: 7 bases; junction bases outside the gene matches: 5. The CDR3 here is CASSLVLGQGAGYTF. The CDR3 DNA follows: TGTGCCAGCAGCTTAGTATTAGGACAGGGGGCTGGCTACACCTTC.

This clonotype was recorded many times. The chain combines TRBV7-9 with TRBJ2-3; 7 positions match TRBD2. Germline CDR1 and CDR2: SEHNR and FQNEAQ (reference sequence). This CDR3 has 14 amino acids. V lost 5 bases to trimming and J lost 3 bases; unmatched junction nucleotides: 5. The DNA for the CDR3 is TGTGCCAGCAGCCCGACTAGCAAGACAGATACGCAGTATTTT. Translated, it gives CASSPTSKTDTQYF.

On this clonotype: Since a much larger clone is just one base distant, this may be a read error. V and J are TRBV29-1 and TRBJ2-7; D is uncertain. Germline lookup yields CDR1 SQVTM and CDR2 ANQGSEA. Trimming removed 7 bases at V and 4 bases at J, with 20 bases between. The CDR3 has 14 residues. CDR3 sequence reads: CSDQASPISYEQYF. As DNA, the CDR3 is TGCAGCGATCAGGCCTCCCCTATCTCGTACGAGCAGTACTTC.

This clonotype was detected many times. This chain connects TRBV6-5 to TRBJ2-7; 8 nucleotides align to TRBD1. Trimming removed 6 bases from V and 9 bases from J; junction bases left unmatched: 10. The CDR3 length is 13 residues. Looked up from germline, CDR1 is MNHEY and CDR2 is SVGAGI. The CDR3 DNA follows: TGTGCCAGCAGCGACCGAGGACAGGGCCCGCAGTACTTC. It yields the protein CASSDRGQGPQYF.

In its sample, this clonotype was seen many times. The rearrangement links TRBV20-1 to TRBJ2-3; D may be TRBD2 (5 bases). Germline CDR1 is DFQATT and CDR2 is SNEGSKA (reference sequence). This CDR3 spans 11 amino acids. Deletions cut 8 bases from V and 7 bases from J, with 13 bases between. In DNA form, the CDR3 reads TGCAGTCCCAGTGTCGGGAATACGCAGTATTTT. Translating it yields CSPSVGNTQYF.

The sample holds many counts of this clonotype. The chain uses TRBV10-3 and TRBJ2-1, with D possibly called TRBD1 or TRBD2 (6 bases each). V lost 10 bases to trimming and J lost 6 bases, with 22 bases between them. This CDR3 region has 15 residues. The germline gives CDR1 ENHRY, CDR2 SYGVKD. CDR3 nucleotides: TGTGCCACCCGATACAGTCTAGAGGGGGGCAATGAGCAGTTCTTC. Translated: CATRYSLEGGNEQFF.

There are a few counts of this clonotype. The chain carries TRBV20-1 and TRBJ2-3; 7 positions match TRBD2. Germline lookup yields CDR1 DFQATT and CDR2 SNEGSKA (reference sequence). The J segment lost 5 bases and the V segment lost 6 bases, leaving 8 bases of the junction unmatched. The CDR3 contains 13 residues. CDR3 in DNA: TGCAGTGCACCGAGCGGGGTAGAAGATACGCAGTATTTT. Its protein product is CSAPSGVEDTQYF.

This clonotype occurred many times. The chain is built from TRBV19 and TRBJ2-1; TRBD2 aligns across 8 bases. Trimming took 5 bases from V and 3 from J; bases not matched to a gene: 6. The CDR3 is made up of 15 amino acids. Germline lookup yields CDR1 LNHDA and CDR2 SQIVND (reference sequence). Here the CDR3 reads CASSPGLAVYNEQFF. In nucleotides, the CDR3 is TGTGCCAGTAGTCCTGGACTAGCTGTCTACAATGAGCAGTTCTTC.